The clone carrying this TCR beta chain came up many times. What it binds is unknown. The record originates from a study of T cells in Graves' hyperthyroidism and ophthalmopathy. TCR beta CDR3 regions were amplified from RNA. TCR CDR3 regions were first amplified by RT-PCR with HTBI primers. TCRdb passed the multiplex PCR reads through MiXCR, listing each CDR3 protein once. The profile shows around 250,000 distinct CDR3 sequences, approximately 25% of them singletons. V shed 0 bases and J 6 bases; nucleotides not matched to a gene: 15. CDR1 is MNHEY, CDR2 SVGEGT, per germline. The CDR3 covers 18 residues. Each person with ophthalmopathy scored at least 3 on the Clinical Activity Score, reached NOSPECS grade 4 or higher, and had been ill under 3 months. General observations from the study: Model output signaled ophthalmopathy a median approximately six months ahead of onset.

The TCR sequence derives from a woman in her thirties or forties with Graves' ophthalmopathy. The rearrangement links TRBV6-2 or TRBV6-3 to TRBJ1-1, with 8 bases fitting TRBD1. Sequencing was done on a sample of blood. CDR3 amino acids: CASSYSAGGAMVDPEAFF. CDR3 in DNA: TGTGCCAGCAGTTACTCCGCAGGGGGCGCGATGGTGGACCCTGAAGCTTTCTTT.